This T cell receptor (beta chain) emerged from a study of TIL therapy for anti-PD-1-resistant metastatic lung cancer. Study-wide background: Tumors had a median PD-L1 proportion score of roughly 5.7%.

Time point of the sample: pre-treatment sample, taken before nivolumab and TIL therapy. Tumor tissue came from excised metastases, mostly pleural nodules or supraclavicular lymph nodes. Broader study findings: TIL cultures after expansion showed higher clonality and lower diversity than baseline tumor (median around 6% vs 30%).

The libraries were made with immunoSEQ v3. Sequencing depth was around 1.9 million read pairs for survey level, about 5-6 million for deep. Sequencing used immunoSEQ multiplex PCR; TCRdb keeps in-frame clones, though not all of them. The top ten clones hold 16% of a sample with about 26,000 clones, over 55% of them seen once. Germline V CDR1 and CDR2: SGHNT, YENEEA. With 4 bases removed from V and 10 bases from J, the gap between germline ends came to 8 bases. CDR3 length: 11 residues. Worth noting for this clone: Its antigen is currently unknown.

Material: tumor tissue, obtained at baseline. V usage is TRBV11-3 and J usage is TRBJ2-1, with D unclear. The TCR comes from a woman aged 25-85 years with non-small cell lung cancer. The CDR3 is CASSSGVEQFF. The CDR3 DNA follows: TGTGCCAGCAGCTCCGGAGTAGAGCAGTTCTTC.